This is a list of T cell receptor beta chains from one sample in a study of T cells in Graves' hyperthyroidism and ophthalmopathy. From the multiplex PCR reads, TCRdb called clonotypes with MiXCR, one entry per CDR3 protein. The sample yields a few hundred thousand distinct CDR3 sequences, approximately 16% seen once. The sequenced sample was blood. The source is an older woman with Graves' ophthalmopathy. Each CDR3 is given with its conserved first and last residue. The order of the fields is V gene, D gene, CDR3 length, J gene, clone size, CDR3 protein, CDR3 DNA. D genes are given only for firm matches. Part of the rows lack a size; the others show once, few, many or a class for expanded clones.

>TRBV28|NA|13|TRBJ2-1|many
CASSPPVKNEQFF
TGTGCCAGCAGTCCGCCAGTAAAGAATGAGCAGTTCTTC
>TRBV7-2|TRBD1|15|TRBJ1-2|NA
CASSLGGTGGSGYTF
TGTGCCAGCAGCTTAGGAGGGACAGGAGGCAGTGGCTACACCTTC
>TRBV15|TRBD2|20|TRBJ2-1|NA
CATSRVGLAGGGYSNNGQFF
TGTGCCACCAGCAGAGTCGGACTAGCGGGGGGCGGTTATTCTAACAATGGGCAGTTCTTC
>TRBV27|TRBD1|20|TRBJ2-6|few
CASSLSSVSGQGSGANVLTF
TGTGCCAGCAGTTTATCGTCCGTGTCAGGACAGGGCAGTGGGGCCAACGTCCTGACTTTC
>TRBV5-1|NA|14|TRBJ2-7|NA
CASSLSGVLHEQYF
TGCGCCAGCAGCTTGTCGGGGGTTCTCCACGAGCAGTACTTC
>TRBV11-2|TRBD1|14|TRBJ1-1|many
CASSFDRGGTEAFF
TGTGCCAGCAGCTTTGACAGGGGAGGAACTGAAGCTTTCTTT
>TRBV30|NA|11|TRBJ2-5|many
CACSLEETQYF
TGTGCCTGTTCATTAGAGGAGACCCAGTACTTC
>TRBV28|NA|15|TRBJ2-4|many
CASSSPTLAKNIQYF
TGTGCCAGCAGCTCACCTACCTTAGCCAAAAACATTCAGTACTTC
>TRBV7-8|TRBD1|17|TRBJ2-3|many
CASSPKEGQGRRDTQYF
TGTGCCAGCAGCCCGAAAGAGGGACAGGGGAGGCGAGATACGCAGTATTTT
>TRBV18|NA|15|TRBJ1-1|many
CASSPPGREATEAFF
TGTGCCAGCTCACCACCAGGCAGGGAGGCCACTGAAGCTTTCTTT
>TRBV4-2|NA|15|TRBJ2-3|few
CASSQDLSGGVTQYF
TGTGCCAGCAGCCAAGATCTTAGCGGAGGGGTTACGCAGTATTTT
>TRBV4-1|TRBD2|17|TRBJ2-1|few
CASSQDHRSGRYNEQFF
TGCGCCAGCAGCCAAGATCACCGTAGCGGGAGATACAATGAGCAGTTCTTC
>TRBV28|TRBD2|19|TRBJ2-7|NA
CASSSGGLAGGTMSYEQYF
TGTGCCAGCAGCTCCGGGGGACTAGCGGGAGGCACGATGAGCTACGAGCAGTACTTC
>TRBV11-2|TRBD2|15|TRBJ2-7|many
CASSLVRLARDEQYF
TGTGCCAGCAGCTTAGTTCGACTAGCGAGGGACGAGCAGTACTTC
>TRBV20-1|NA|15|TRBJ2-3|NA
CSARDTRRNTDTQYF
TGCAGTGCTAGAGATACTCGGAGAAACACAGATACGCAGTATTTT
>TRBV19|TRBD2|16|TRBJ2-5|NA
CASLGFTSGGQETQYF
TGTGCCAGCCTGGGTTTTACTAGCGGGGGTCAAGAGACCCAGTACTTC